Below, 22 T cell receptor beta chains from the same sample are listed, as sequenced in a study of blood T cell repertoires in COVID-19. The repertoire was sequenced with immunoSEQ multiplex PCR; TCRdb's copy has only in-frame clones and lacks some. This sample yields about 130,000 clones, of which 85% are seen a single time; 4.3% belongs to the top ten. Sequences were obtained from peripheral blood. These receptors came from a human donor in a cohort sampled during active COVID-19.

This chain connects TRBV6-5 to TRBJ1-1; D possibly corresponds to TRBD1 (6 bases). CDR3 size: 13 residues. Trimming cost V 6 bases and J 1 base, with 9 bases left between them. Germline CDR1 MNHEY, CDR2 SVGAGI. Here the CDR3 reads CASSKQGNTEAFF. The CDR3, as DNA: TGTGCCAGCAGCAAACAGGGGAACACTGAAGCTTTCTTT.

The rearrangement joins TRBV5-4 to TRBJ1-2; D is perhaps TRBD1 (5 bases). Germline lookup yields CDR1 SGHNT and CDR2 YYREEE (reference sequence). V was pared by 2 bases and J by 5 bases, with 13 bases between. The CDR3 is made up of 14 amino acids. The CDR3 DNA reads as TGTGCCAGCAGCTTTCATCAGGGAGGATATGGCTACACCTTC. It specifies CASSFHQGGYGYTF.

The chain combines TRBV30 with TRBJ1-5; 8 nucleotides agree with TRBD1. Trimming took 0 bases from V and 3 from J; bases not matched to a gene: 4. CDR1 and CDR2 from the germline V gene are GTSNPN and SVGIG (reference sequence). CDR3 size: 15 residues. The CDR3 DNA reads as TGTGCCTGGAGTGTAGGGACAGGTCCCAATCAGCCCCAGCATTTT. Protein: CAWSVGTGPNQPQHF.

The chain is built from TRBV7-9 and TRBJ2-3; TRBD2 matches 16 bases. Germline loops: CDR1 SEHNR, CDR2 FQNEAQ (reference sequence). V shed 2 bases, J shed 11 bases, and the junction held 10 bases outside the gene matches. The CDR3 is 17 amino acids. This CDR3 is CASSLLPGTSGRGMQYF. The CDR3, as DNA: TGTGCCAGCAGCTTACTTCCCGGGACTAGCGGGAGGGGCATGCAGTATTTT. The whole variable domain, remainder taken from reference TRBV7-9 and TRBJ2-3, is DTGVSQNPRHKITKRGQNVTFRCDPISEHNRLYWYRQTLGQGPEFLTYFQNEAQLEKSRLLSDRFSAERPKGSFSTLEIQRTEQGDSAMYLCASSLLPGTSGRGMQYFGPGTRLTVL.

V and J are TRBV9 and TRBJ2-6, with unresolved D. Per the germline V gene, CDR1 is SGDLS and CDR2 is YYNGEE. The CDR3 has 15 amino acids. V lost 0 bases and J lost 0, with 4 bases in between. DNA of the CDR3: TGTGCCAGCAGCGTAGCCAGCTCTGGGGCCAACGTCCTGACTTTC. It is translated as CASSVASSGANVLTF.

V gene TRBV27 combines with J gene TRBJ1-2, with 7 bases identical to TRBD1. This CDR3 has 15 residues. Germline CDR1 MNHEY, CDR2 SMNVEV (reference sequence). With V trimmed by 2 bases and J by 3 bases, 6 bases remained unmatched. CDR3 DNA: TGTGCCAGCAGTTTAGCCCCGACAGGGTACTATGGCTACACCTTC. Translating it yields CASSLAPTGYYGYTF.

The V gene is TRBV7-2, the J gene TRBJ2-1, with TRBD2 matching 9 bases. The germline gives CDR1 SGHTA, CDR2 FQGNSA. The V segment lost 1 base and the J segment 3 bases; nucleotides outside the gene matches: 4. This CDR3 has 16 amino acids. CDR3 residues: CASSLGSGGLYNEQFF. CDR3 bases: TGTGCCAGCAGCTTAGGTAGCGGGGGTCTCTACAATGAGCAGTTCTTC.

In this sample, this clone turned up a few times. This chain uses TRBV5-1 with TRBJ1-1; tentatively, D is TRBD1 (6 bases). The CDR3 is 15 residues long. Germline V gene data show CDR1 as SGHRS and CDR2 as YFSETQ. V was pared by 2 bases and J by 6 bases, with 17 bases between. DNA of the CDR3: TGCGCCAGCAGCTTTGAAATGGGGGCAAGGGCTGAAGCTTTCTTT. Residues: CASSFEMGARAEAFF. Drawing the rest from reference TRBV5-1 and TRBJ1-1, the complete variable domain is KAGVTQTPRYLIKTRGQQVTLSCSPISGHRSVSWYQQTPGQGLQFLFEYFSETQRNKGNFPGRFSGRQFSNSRSEMNVSTLELGDSALYLCASSFEMGARAEAFFGQGTRLTVV.

V usage is TRBV11-2 and J usage is TRBJ1-3; tentative D call: TRBD1 (5 bases). The V end lost 0 bases, the J end lost 3 bases, and 15 bases lay between the germline ends. In germline, CDR1 is SGHAT, CDR2 FQNNGV. The CDR3 totals 17 residues. CDR3 in DNA: TGTGCCAGCAGCTTAGATCGGGGGATGAAGCATGGAAACACCATATATTTT. This gives the protein CASSLDRGMKHGNTIYF.

The rearrangement links TRBV11-2 to TRBJ2-3; 14 nucleotides match TRBD2. Germline values: CDR1 SGHAT, CDR2 FQNNGV. The junction had 7 bases not matched to a gene; V was cut back by 5 bases and J by 6 bases. The CDR3 has 16 amino acids. The CDR3 region is CASSTTSGGARDTQYF. In DNA, the CDR3 is TGTGCCAGCAGCACGACTAGCGGGGGGGCAAGGGATACGCAGTATTTT.

V and J are TRBV20-1 and TRBJ1-6; possibly TRBD1 for D (6 bases). CDR1 is DFQATT, CDR2 SNEGSKA, per germline (reference sequence). The CDR3 is 16 amino acids. The ends were cut back, 3 bases at V and 0 bases at J, with 12 bases in the middle. The CDR3 loop is CSASLAGDSYNSPLHF. The CDR3, as DNA: TGCAGTGCTAGTTTGGCAGGGGACTCCTATAATTCACCCCTCCACTTT.

The rearrangement links TRBV27 to TRBJ2-2; a possible D gene is TRBD2 (6 bases). Deletions cut 3 bases from V and 4 bases from J, with 21 bases between. Germline lookup yields CDR1 MNHEY and CDR2 SMNVEV (reference sequence). The CDR3 sequence is 18 residues long. The CDR3 loop is CASSFVGLSSSRTGELFF. CDR3 coding DNA: TGTGCCAGCAGTTTTGTGGGACTTAGTTCTTCCCGCACCGGGGAGCTGTTTTTT.

The rearrangement uses TRBV5-4 and TRBJ1-2; possible D gene TRBD1, 6 bases. CDR3 length: 13 residues. The ends were cut back, 6 bases at V and 8 bases at J, with 17 bases in the middle. Per the germline V gene, CDR1 is SGHNT and CDR2 is YYREEE (reference sequence). CDR3 sequence reads: CASTVSGEGGYTF. The CDR3 DNA is TGTGCCAGCACCGTATCAGGGGAAGGGGGCTACACCTTC.

The chain links TRBV6-5 to TRBJ1-1; no firm D call. Germline-derived CDR1 and CDR2 are MNHEY and SVGAGI. Trimming cost V 11 bases and J 3 bases, with 19 bases left between them. This CDR3 spans 14 amino acids. The CDR3 is CARTEGTKDTEAFF. The DNA for the CDR3 is TGTGCCCGAACCGAGGGTACGAAGGACACTGAAGCTTTCTTT.

The rearrangement joins TRBV4-3 to TRBJ1-6, with a possible D match to TRBD1 (6 bases). Trimming removed 1 base at V and 10 bases at J, with 17 bases between. The CDR3 contains 16 residues. CDR1 is LGHNA, CDR2 YSLEER, per germline. As DNA, the CDR3 is TGCGCCAGCAGCCAAGCGTCGGGCAGGGGCCCATCACCCCTCCACTTT. This translates into CASSQASGRGPSPLHF.

The V call is TRBV5-1, the J call TRBJ2-7; D may be TRBD2 (5 bases). Trimming removed 0 bases at V and 8 bases at J, with 12 bases between. CDR1 and CDR2 from the germline V gene are SGHRS and YFSETQ. This CDR3 contains 13 residues. CDR3 nucleotide sequence: TGCGCCAGCAGCTTGGATGAGGGATCGAAGCAGTACGTC. Its translation is CASSLDEGSKQYV.

The chain couples TRBV6-5 to TRBJ1-6; the match to TRBD1 covers 7 bases. The V segment lost 6 bases and the J segment 10 bases; nucleotides outside the gene matches: 9. There are 14 residues in the CDR3. Germline CDR1 and CDR2: MNHEY and SVGAGI. The CDR3 sequence is CASRQITGDSPLHF. In nucleotides, the CDR3 is TGTGCCAGCAGACAAATCACAGGGGACTCACCCCTCCACTTT.

The rearrangement joins TRBV12-3 or TRBV12-4 to TRBJ1-2; a possible D gene is TRBD1 (5 bases). Trimming removed 7 bases from V and 2 bases from J, with 11 bases in between. CDR3 length: 13 residues. The CDR3 reads CASTSKGNYGYTF. The DNA for the CDR3 is TGTGCCAGCACTTCTAAGGGGAACTATGGCTACACCTTC.

The chain couples TRBV5-1 to TRBJ1-6; D remains ambiguous. V was shortened by 0 bases and J by 5 bases, with 12 bases between the two germline ends. CDR3 length: 16 residues. CDR1 is SGHRS, CDR2 YFSETQ, per germline. Written as DNA, the CDR3 is TGCGCCAGCAGCTTGGCGCGGGATCGGAATAATTCACCCCTCCACTTT. Its translation is CASSLARDRNNSPLHF.

In this sample, this clone turned up once. The J gene is TRBJ1-2, the V gene TRBV14, with D unresolved. Germline lookup yields CDR1 SGHDN and CDR2 FVKESK. The V end was cut by 0 bases, the J end by 4 bases, with 12 bases between. The CDR3 covers 15 residues. The chain's CDR3 is CASSQDLAPGYGYTF. In DNA, the CDR3 is TGTGCCAGCAGCCAAGATCTCGCCCCGGGCTATGGCTACACCTTC.

This rearrangement joins TRBV21-1 to TRBJ2-7; TRBD1, the table's D call, was not compared with the DNA. TRBV21-1 is termed a pseudogene. The CDR3 has 15 residues. CDR3 residues: CASSSRQGSSYEQYV. CDR3 nucleotide sequence: TGTGCCAGCAGCTCACGACAGGGGAGCTCCTACGAGCAGTACGTC.

This clone was detected only once. The V gene is TRBV9, the J gene TRBJ2-5, with D perhaps matching TRBD2 (5 bases). The CDR3 sequence is 17 residues long. Germline V gene lookup returns CDR1 SGDLS and CDR2 YYNGEE. Trimming cost V 0 bases and J 4 bases, with 19 bases left between them. DNA for the CDR3: TGTGCCAGCAGCGTAGGGTCCCCACTTGGGAGAGGAGAGACCCAGTACTTC. Protein sequence: CASSVGSPLGRGETQYF.